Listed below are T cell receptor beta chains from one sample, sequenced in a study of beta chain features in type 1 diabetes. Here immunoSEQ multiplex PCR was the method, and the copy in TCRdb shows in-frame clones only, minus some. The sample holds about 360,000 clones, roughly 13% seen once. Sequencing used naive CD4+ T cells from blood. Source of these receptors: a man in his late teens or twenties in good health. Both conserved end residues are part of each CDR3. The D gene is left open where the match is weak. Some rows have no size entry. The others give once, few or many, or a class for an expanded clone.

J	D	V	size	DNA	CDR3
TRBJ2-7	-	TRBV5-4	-	TGTGCCAGCAGCTTGGTTGGGAGCTACGAGCAGTACTTC	CASSLVGSYEQYF
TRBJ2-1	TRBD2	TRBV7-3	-	TGTGCCAGCAGCTTAATGGCGGCTAGCGGGATTACTGAGCAGTTCTTC	CASSLMAASGITEQFF
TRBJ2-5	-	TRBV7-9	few	TGTGCCAGCAGCTTATGGTTCGGGGGGCGACAAGAGACCCAGTACTTC	CASSLWFGGRQETQYF
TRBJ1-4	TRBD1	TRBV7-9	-	TGTGCCAGCAGCTTGGGACAGACTATGTATGAAAAACTGTTTTTT	CASSLGQTMYEKLFF
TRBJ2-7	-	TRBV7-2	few	TGTGCCAGCAGCTTAGGGGCAGGGGGGTATGAAGAGCAGTACTTC	CASSLGAGGYEEQYF
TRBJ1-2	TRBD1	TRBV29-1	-	TGCAGCGTTGGGACAGGGTGGAGCGGCTACACCTTC	CSVGTGWSGYTF
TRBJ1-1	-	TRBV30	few	TGTGCCTGGACAGGGGTCGCGGGGAACACTGAAGCTTTCTTT	CAWTGVAGNTEAFF
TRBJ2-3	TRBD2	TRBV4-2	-	TGTGCCAGCAGCCGTCCGGCTAGCGGGAGGCCAGATACGCAGTATTTT	CASSRPASGRPDTQYF
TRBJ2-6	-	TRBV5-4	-	TGTGCCAGCAGCCCGCCCGGAGGGCGCTCTGGGGCCAACGTCCTGACTTTC	CASSPPGGRSGANVLTF
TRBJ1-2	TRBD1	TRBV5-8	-	TGTGCCAGCAGCCTGACAGGGGTGGCCGGCTACACCTTC	CASSLTGVAGYTF
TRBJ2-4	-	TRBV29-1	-	TGCAGCGTTAGGGGAAGGGCCAAAAACATTCAGTACTTC	CSVRGRAKNIQYF
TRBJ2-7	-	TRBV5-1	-	TGCGCCAGCAGCACCCTTGTCGGGGGGCCCGAGCAGTACTTC	CASSTLVGGPEQYF
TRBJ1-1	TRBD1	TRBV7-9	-	TGTGCCAGCAGCTTCACCGGGACAGGGGTGGCTGAAGCTTTCTTT	CASSFTGTGVAEAFF
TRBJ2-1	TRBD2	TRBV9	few	TGTGCCAGCAGCGTAGCGGCTAGCGGGTACAATGAGCAGTTCTTC	CASSVAASGYNEQFF
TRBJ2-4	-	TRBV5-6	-	TGTGCCAGCAGCTTGTGGCCGGACAAAAAAAACATTCAGTACTTC	CASSLWPDKKNIQYF
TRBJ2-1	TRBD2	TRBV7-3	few	TGTGCCAGCAGCTTATGGGGAGGTCGGGGGGACAATGAGCAGTTCTTC	CASSLWGGRGDNEQFF
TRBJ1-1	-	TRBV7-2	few	TGTGCCAGCAGCTTAGTAATGGGGCAGGGGATTGAAGCTTTCTTT	CASSLVMGQGIEAFF
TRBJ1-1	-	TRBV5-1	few	TGCGCCAGCAGCCGACAAGACAGTTCCACTGAAGCTTTCTTT	CASSRQDSSTEAFF